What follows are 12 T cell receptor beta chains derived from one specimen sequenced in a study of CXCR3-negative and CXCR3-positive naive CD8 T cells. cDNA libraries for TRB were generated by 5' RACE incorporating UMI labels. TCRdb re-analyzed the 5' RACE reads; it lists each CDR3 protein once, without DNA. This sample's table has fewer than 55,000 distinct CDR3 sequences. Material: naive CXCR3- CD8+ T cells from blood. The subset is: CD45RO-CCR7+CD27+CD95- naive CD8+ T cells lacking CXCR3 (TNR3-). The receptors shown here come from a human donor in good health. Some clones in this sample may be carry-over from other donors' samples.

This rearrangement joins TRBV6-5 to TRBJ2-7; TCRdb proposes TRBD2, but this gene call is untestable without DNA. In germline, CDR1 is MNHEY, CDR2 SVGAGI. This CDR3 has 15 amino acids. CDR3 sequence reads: CASSYSPLAGDEQYF.

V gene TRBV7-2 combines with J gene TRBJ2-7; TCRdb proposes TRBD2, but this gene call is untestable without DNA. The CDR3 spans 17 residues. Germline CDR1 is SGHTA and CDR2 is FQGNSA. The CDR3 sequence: CASSSWSRSSGEYEQYF. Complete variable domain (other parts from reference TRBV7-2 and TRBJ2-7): GAGVSQSPSNKVTEKGKDVELRCDPISGHTALYWYRQSLGQGLEFLIYFQGNSAPDKSGLPSDRFSAERTGGSVSTLTIQRTQQEDSAVYLCASSSWSRSSGEYEQYFGPGTRLTVT.

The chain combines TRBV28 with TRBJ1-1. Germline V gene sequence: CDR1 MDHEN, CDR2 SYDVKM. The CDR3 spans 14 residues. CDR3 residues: CASSLRLGNTEAFF.

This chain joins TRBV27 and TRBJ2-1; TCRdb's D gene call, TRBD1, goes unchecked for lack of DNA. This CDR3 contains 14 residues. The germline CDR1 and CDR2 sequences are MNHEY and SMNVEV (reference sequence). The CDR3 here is CASSPGTEIHEQFF.

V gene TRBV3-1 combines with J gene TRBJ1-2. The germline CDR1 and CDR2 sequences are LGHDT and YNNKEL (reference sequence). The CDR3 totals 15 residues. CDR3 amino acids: CASSHDRDSFYGYTF.

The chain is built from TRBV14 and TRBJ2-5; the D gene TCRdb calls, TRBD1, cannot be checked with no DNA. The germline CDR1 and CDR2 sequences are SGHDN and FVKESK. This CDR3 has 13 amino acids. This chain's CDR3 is CASSPPGEETQYF.

The CDR3 is CASSLPLAYEQYF. The genes are TRBV12-3 or TRBV12-4 and TRBJ2-7; TCRdb selects TRBD2, and the lack of DNA leaves this call unchecked. This CDR3 has 13 amino acids.

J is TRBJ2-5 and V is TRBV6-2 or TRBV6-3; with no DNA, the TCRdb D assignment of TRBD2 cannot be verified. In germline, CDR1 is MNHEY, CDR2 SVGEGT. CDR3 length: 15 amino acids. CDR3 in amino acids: CASRGLDWAGETQYF.

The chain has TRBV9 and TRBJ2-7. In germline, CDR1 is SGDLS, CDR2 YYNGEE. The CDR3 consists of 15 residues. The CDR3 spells CASSVGEGRWNEQYF.

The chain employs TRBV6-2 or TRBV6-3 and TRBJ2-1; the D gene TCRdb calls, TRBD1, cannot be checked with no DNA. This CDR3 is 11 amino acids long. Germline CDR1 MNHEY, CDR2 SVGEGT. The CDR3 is CASSRGDEQFF.

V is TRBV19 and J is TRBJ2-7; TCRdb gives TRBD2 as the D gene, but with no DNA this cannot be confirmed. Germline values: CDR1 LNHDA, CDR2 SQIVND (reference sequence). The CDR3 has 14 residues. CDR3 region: CASAGTSSGYEQYF.

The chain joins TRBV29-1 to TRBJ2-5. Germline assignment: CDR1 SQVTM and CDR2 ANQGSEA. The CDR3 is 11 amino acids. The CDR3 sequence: CSDPSGPKEYF.